This paragraph reports one T cell receptor (beta chain). Its target is unknown. These data come from a study of beta chain features in type 1 diabetes. Study-wide results and limits: Among patients with Type 1 diabetes, TCRB CDR3s were moderately but significantly shorter in every one of the four CD4+ subsets.

Each donor gave one heparinised blood draw averaging around 120 mL. TCRB transcripts that were expressed got sequenced, as all of the isolated RNA had been reverse transcribed. Only in-frame clones appear in the TCRdb table, and some are missing; sequencing was by immunoSEQ multiplex PCR. This table has 90,000 to 110,000 clones, 30% to 50% appearing once. Trimming took 10 bases from V and 3 from J, leaving 16 bases between them. CDR1 and CDR2 (germline): MDHEN, SYDVKM. This CDR3 has 14 amino acids. This TCR derives from a woman under 30 in good health. Sequenced material: stem cell memory CD4+ T cells from blood. V usage is TRBV28 and J usage is TRBJ2-4, with a tentative D call TRBD2 (6 bases). DNA of the CDR3: TGTGCCATCGAAGCGGGCAGTCTCAAAAACATTCAGTACTTC. Translated: CAIEAGSLKNIQYF.